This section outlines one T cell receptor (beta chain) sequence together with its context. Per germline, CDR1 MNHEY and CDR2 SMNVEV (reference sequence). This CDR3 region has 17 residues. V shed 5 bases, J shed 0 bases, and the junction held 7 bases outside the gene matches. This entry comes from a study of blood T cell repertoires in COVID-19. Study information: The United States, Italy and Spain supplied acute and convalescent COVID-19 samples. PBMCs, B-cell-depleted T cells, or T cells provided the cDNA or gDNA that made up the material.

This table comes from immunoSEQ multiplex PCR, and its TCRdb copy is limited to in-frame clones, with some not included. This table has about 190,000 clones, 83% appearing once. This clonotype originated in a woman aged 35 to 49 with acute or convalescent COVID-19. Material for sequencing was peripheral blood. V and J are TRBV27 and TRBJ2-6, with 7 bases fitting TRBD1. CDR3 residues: CASSPRDSLSGANVLTF. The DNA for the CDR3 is TGTGCCAGCAGTCCGAGGGACAGTCTCTCTGGGGCCAACGTCCTGACTTTC.